Listed below are T cell receptor beta chains from one sample, sequenced in a study of tumor-infiltrating lymphocytes in primary liver carcinoma. MiXCR was run by TCRdb on the multiplex PCR reads, yielding one entry per CDR3 protein. The sample lists some 120,000 distinct CDR3 sequences; roughly 69% were seen once. The specimen sequenced was liver tumor tissue from sampling region 1. The receptors come from a woman in her sixties with primary liver carcinoma and hepatitis B virus infection. CDR3s include the opening cysteine and the closing phenylalanine or tryptophan. D genes are given only for firm matches. Clone size is given for some rows only: seen once, a few or many times, or a class if the clone is expanded.

v_gene	abundance	d_gene	j_gene	CDR3aa	CDR3nt
TRBV12-3/TRBV12-4	.	.	TRBJ2-1	CASSLTQRPYNEQFF	TGTGCCAGCAGTTTAACCCAGCGCCCATACAATGAACAGTTCTTC
TRBV5-1	.	TRBD2	TRBJ2-2	CATSGLAGGTTGELFF	TGCGCCACTTCGGGACTAGCGGGAGGCACCACCGGGGAGCTGTTTTTT
TRBV6-5	.	.	TRBJ2-4	CATSTRGSKSIQYF	TGTGCCACATCTACAAGGGGATCCAAAAGCATTCAGTACTTC
TRBV11-2	.	TRBD1	TRBJ1-5	CESSPTGQGWPQHF	TGTGAGAGCAGCCCTACCGGACAGGGGTGGCCCCAGCATTTT
TRBV20-1	once	.	TRBJ2-3	CSASVDTQYF	TGCAGTGCAAGCGTGGATACGCAGTATTTT
TRBV5-1	few	.	TRBJ2-2	CASNRVIGTGELFF	TGCGCCAGCAACAGGGTGATCGGCACCGGGGAGCTGTTTTTT
TRBV11-2	many	.	TRBJ1-2	CASSLDWANYGYTF	TGTGCCAGCAGCTTAGATTGGGCTAACTATGGCTACACCTTC
TRBV11-2	.	.	TRBJ1-1	CASSLARVGTEAFF	TGTGCCAGCAGCTTAGCGAGGGTAGGGACTGAAGCTTTCTTT
TRBV2	many	.	TRBJ2-1	CASTSDSSSYNEQFF	TGTGCCAGCACCTCGGACAGTAGCTCCTACAATGAGCAGTTCTTC
TRBV6-4	few	.	TRBJ1-1	CASSVGENTEAFF	TGTGCCAGCAGTGTGGGGGAGAACACTGAAGCTTTCTTT
TRBV4-1	.	.	TRBJ2-7	CTSSQESGRAYEQYF	TGCACCAGCAGCCAAGAGTCGGGAAGAGCCTACGAGCAGTACTTC
TRBV28	once	.	TRBJ1-5	CASSTWGADTQHF	TGTGCCAGCAGTACATGGGGAGCAGATACGCAGCATTTT
TRBV5-1	.	.	TRBJ1-5	CTSRREPGQPQHF	TGCACCAGCAGGAGGGAGCCGGGACAGCCCCAGCATTTT
TRBV6-5	.	TRBD2	TRBJ2-7	CAIRRALGSGRAREQYF	TGTGCTATCAGGCGCGCTTTAGGAAGCGGGAGGGCTAGGGAGCAGTACTTC
TRBV11-2	.	TRBD2	TRBJ2-3	CASNPVLAGPDTQYF	TGTGCCAGCAACCCTGTACTAGCGGGCCCCGATACGCAGTATTTT
TRBV7-8	.	.	TRBJ1-2	CASSLADLPNVYGYTF	TGTGCCAGCAGCTTAGCGGACTTACCTAATGTCTATGGCTACACCTTC
TRBV11-2	.	TRBD2	TRBJ2-7	CASSTISRLAGGQKPYEQYF	TGTGCCAGCAGTACCATTTCCCGACTAGCGGGAGGGCAGAAACCCTATGAGCAGTACTTC
TRBV7-2	.	.	TRBJ2-1	CASSLASGGEQFF	TGTGCCAGCAGCTTAGCGTCAGGAGGGGAGCAGTTCTTC
TRBV7-2	.	.	TRBJ2-7	CASSLRVREQYF	TGTGCCAGCAGCTTAAGGGTCCGCGAGCAGTACTTT
TRBV6-1	many	TRBD1	TRBJ2-7	CASSEGRQGDEQYF	TGTGCCAGCAGTGAAGGTAGACAGGGCGACGAGCAGTACTTC
TRBV11-2	.	TRBD1	TRBJ1-1	CASNPRTGGDTEAFF	TGTGCCAGCAACCCTAGGACAGGGGGGGACACTGAAGCTTTCTTT